A single sample is the source of the 23 T cell receptor beta chains below, sequenced in a study of cytomegalovirus exposure and HLA in healthy donors. The PCR had 60 Vbeta and 13 Jbeta primers. This table comes from immunoSEQ multiplex PCR, and its TCRdb copy is limited to in-frame clones, with some not included. The sample consists of about 60,000 clones, 65% to 80% of them appearing once. Material for sequencing was PBMCs. These receptors were obtained from a man aged 40-49 years in good health and CMV-seropositive.

The sample holds one count of this clone. The chain has TRBV7-3 and TRBJ2-1; 10 bases align to TRBD1. There are 14 residues in the CDR3. Germline CDR1 SGHTA, CDR2 FQGTGA. Trimming cost V 3 bases and J 6 bases; bases outside gene matches: 2. The DNA of the CDR3 is TGTGCCAGCAGCTTGGGACAGGGGCTCAATGAGCAGTTCTTC. This codes for CASSLGQGLNEQFF.

This clone appeared a single time. The chain is built from TRBV6-1 and TRBJ2-5; TRBD2 matches at 13 bases. J gave up 1 base and V 4 bases, and 3 bases lay outside the gene matches. CDR3 length equals 16 residues. Germline V gene sequence: CDR1 MNHNS, CDR2 SASEGT. CDR3: CASSARTSGGQETQYF. CDR3 DNA sequence: TGTGCCAGCAGTGCCCGGACTAGCGGGGGCCAAGAGACCCAGTACTTC.

V and J are TRBV18 and TRBJ2-7; 8 bases align to TRBD1. Losses at the gene ends were 3 bases for V and 2 bases for J; bases not matched to a gene: 12. Germline-derived CDR1 and CDR2 are KGHSH and LQKENI. The CDR3 extends over 17 amino acids. The CDR3 spells CASSPPSGTGGTYEQYF. Here the CDR3 DNA reads TGTGCCAGCTCACCTCCTTCCGGGACAGGCGGCACCTACGAGCAGTACTTC.

The chain combines TRBV30 with TRBJ1-1; D remains ambiguous. CDR1 and CDR2 from the germline V gene are GTSNPN and SVGIG (reference sequence). V was clipped by 7 bases and J by 4 bases, with 16 bases between them. This CDR3 is 13 amino acids long. As DNA, the CDR3 is TGTGCCTTCCAGGAGGCATTGTTCACTGAAGCTTTCTTT. It translates to CAFQEALFTEAFF.

This clone was seen just once. The V gene is TRBV5-1, the J gene TRBJ2-1; 10 bases are shared with TRBD2. Germline V CDR1 and CDR2: SGHRS, YFSETQ. The ends lost 1 base at V and 15 bases at J; junction bases unmatched: 10. This CDR3 is built from 14 residues. CDR3: CASSLSTSGTDPFF. CDR3 nucleotide sequence: TGCGCCAGCAGCTTGAGTACTAGCGGGACTGATCCGTTCTTC.

The chain links TRBV5-4 to TRBJ2-2, with TRBD2 identical over 9 bases. V lost 4 bases and J lost 1; bases outside the gene matches: 5. This CDR3 spans 16 amino acids. CDR1 and CDR2 from the germline V gene are SGHNT and YYREEE (reference sequence). The CDR3 DNA follows: TGTGCCAGCAGCCGATATAGCGGGGGGAACACCGGGGAGCTGTTTTTT. It specifies CASSRYSGGNTGELFF.

This sequence joins TRBV7-6 and TRBJ1-2, with 12 bases fitting TRBD1. V gave up 2 bases and J gave up 6 bases; unmatched junction bases: 4. Germline V gene lookup returns CDR1 SGHVS and CDR2 FNYEAQ. The CDR3 consists of 15 residues. The CDR3 sequence is CASSLSGTGGDGYTF. The DNA of the CDR3 is TGTGCCAGCAGCTTATCCGGGACAGGGGGCGATGGCTACACCTTC.

This clone was found a few times. The same CDR3 can be traced to other DNA sequences in this sample. This chain joins TRBV5-1 and TRBJ2-7; D is possibly TRBD2 (6 bases). V was pared by 4 bases and J by 4 bases, with 12 bases between. The length of the CDR3 is 13 residues. Per germline, CDR1 SGHRS and CDR2 YFSETQ. The CDR3 reads CASSPGTAYEQYF. CDR3 nucleotide sequence: TGCGCCAGCAGCCCCGGGACTGCATACGAGCAGTACTTC.

This sequence joins TRBV2 and TRBJ2-1; no definite D call. CDR1 is SNHLY and CDR2 is FYNNEI in the germline V gene. Trimming left V 5 bases short and J 4 bases short, with 3 bases between. CDR3 length: 11 amino acids. CDR3: CASSQYNEQFF. The CDR3 bases are TGTGCCAGCAGTCAATACAATGAGCAGTTCTTC.

The gene calls are TRBV7-2 and TRBJ1-2; TRBD1 agrees at 7 bases. The V segment lost 7 bases and the J segment 8 bases; nucleotides outside the gene matches: 10. The CDR3 is 13 residues long. The germline V gene has CDR1 SGHTA and CDR2 FQGNSA. Here the CDR3 DNA reads TGTGCCAGCACCCTGGCCAGGGGGACCGGCTACACCTTC. Protein product: CASTLARGTGYTF.

The chain recombines TRBV29-1 with TRBJ2-7; 8 bases match TRBD1. Germline trimming cut 0 bases from V and 6 bases from J; bases unmatched to any gene: 4. Per germline, CDR1 SQVTM and CDR2 ANQGSEA. This CDR3 is built from 13 residues. CDR3 region: CSVEDPTGVEQYF. The CDR3 coding sequence is TGCAGCGTTGAAGACCCGACAGGGGTCGAGCAGTACTTC.

This clone was counted between two and nine times. This chain uses TRBV7-2 with TRBJ2-3; TRBD1 might be the D (5 bases). V lost 5 bases and J lost 6, with 15 bases in between. CDR1 and CDR2 from the germline V gene are SGHTA and FQGNSA. The CDR3 spans 14 residues. The CDR3 DNA reads TGTGCCAGCAGCCAGCAGGGTATTCTGGATACGCAGTATTTT. It yields the protein CASSQQGILDTQYF.

By share of the sample, this clone is medium-sized (0.01 to 0.1%). The genes are TRBV6-5 and TRBJ2-3; weak D call: TRBD2 (6 bases). CDR1 is MNHEY, CDR2 SVGAGI, per germline. The CDR3 is made up of 14 amino acids. The V end lost 5 bases, the J end lost 3 bases, and 12 bases lay between the germline ends. Here the CDR3 reads CASSTSSETDTQYF. Written as DNA, the CDR3 is TGTGCCAGCAGTACCTCTAGCGAGACAGATACGCAGTATTTT.

The chain's CDR3 is CASSFADGSYNSPLHF. The DNA of the CDR3 is TGTGCCAGCAGCTTTGCGGATGGCTCCTATAATTCACCCCTCCACTTT. This chain joins TRBV7-9 and TRBJ1-6; D is ambiguous. The V gene's germline CDR1 is SEHNR and CDR2 FQNEAQ (reference sequence). CDR3 length: 16 residues. The V and J ends lost 3 bases and 0 bases respectively, with 9 bases between them. Based on the CDR3 plus reference TRBV7-9 and TRBJ1-6, the full variable domain is DTGVSQNPRHKITKRGQNVTFRCDPISEHNRLYWYRQTLGQGPEFLTYFQNEAQLEKSRLLSDRFSAERPKGSFSTLEIQRTEQGDSAMYLCASSFADGSYNSPLHFGNGTRLTVT.

The CDR3 reads CAWSDPSRLSGGGNYGYTF. In nucleotides, the CDR3 is TGTGCCTGGAGCGACCCCTCTCGGCTTTCTGGAGGGGGCAACTATGGCTACACCTTC. The chain uses TRBV30 and TRBJ1-2; TRBD1 aligns across 7 bases. After removal of 3 bases from V and 2 bases from J, the junction contained 21 bases not matched to a gene. CDR3 size: 19 residues. In germline, CDR1 is GTSNPN, CDR2 SVGIG (reference sequence).

The V and J genes are TRBV5-6 and TRBJ1-6; 8 nucleotides line up with TRBD1. Germline V lookup: CDR1 SGHDT, CDR2 YYEEEE. The CDR3 covers 17 residues. V was clipped by 4 bases and J by 7 bases; unmatched bases: 13. CDR3 sequence reads: CASSRGPTGGPNSPLHF. The CDR3 DNA sequence: TGTGCCAGCAGCCGCGGTCCCACAGGGGGGCCCAATTCACCCCTCCACTTT.

The rearrangement joins TRBV7-2 to TRBJ2-5; D might be TRBD2 (5 bases). CDR1 and CDR2 from the germline V gene are SGHTA and FQGNSA. V was trimmed by 2 bases and J by 4 bases, leaving 14 bases between them. This CDR3 region has 15 residues. The CDR3 sequence is CASSLLGLAGETQYF. CDR3 DNA sequence: TGTGCCAGCAGCTTACTCGGGCTAGCCGGAGAGACCCAGTACTTC.

The CDR3 spells CASSATGASNQPQHF. Written as DNA, the CDR3 is TGTGCCAGCAGTGCGACAGGGGCCAGCAATCAGCCCCAGCATTTT. V and J are TRBV2 and TRBJ1-5; 8 nucleotides line up with TRBD1. Germline V gives CDR1 SNHLY, CDR2 FYNNEI. The CDR3 extends over 15 amino acids. The V segment lost 4 bases and the J segment 1 base; nucleotides outside the gene matches: 3.

In this sample, this clone turned up once. The V and J genes are TRBV2 and TRBJ2-7; 7 nucleotides match TRBD2. This CDR3 contains 16 residues. After removal of 9 bases from V and 5 bases from J, the junction contained 19 bases not matched to a gene. Germline loops: CDR1 SNHLY, CDR2 FYNNEI. CDR3 coding DNA: TGTGCCAGTCTCCTGGGAGGTCGGGGGGTCTTTAACGAGCAGTACTTC. Its protein product is CASLLGGRGVFNEQYF.

The chain links TRBV6-1 to TRBJ1-2, with 7 bases that match TRBD1. This CDR3 region has 14 residues. The V gene's germline CDR1 is MNHNS and CDR2 SASEGT. Unmatched junction bases numbered 8, after V lost 6 bases and J lost 4 bases. DNA of the CDR3: TGTGCCAGCAGCTACCTGTCAGGGGGCTATGGCTACACCTTC. Its protein product is CASSYLSGGYGYTF.

This clone was recorded a few times. The rearrangement links TRBV27 to TRBJ1-1, with 9 bases identical to TRBD1. Unmatched junction bases numbered 10, after V lost 5 bases and J lost 6 bases. CDR3 length: 15 amino acids. Germline V gene lookup returns CDR1 MNHEY and CDR2 SMNVEV (reference sequence). The CDR3 nucleotides are TGTGCCAGCAGTCTAACCGGGACAGGGCGTCCTGAAGCTTTCTTT. Its protein product is CASSLTGTGRPEAFF.

The chain combines TRBV7-9 with TRBJ2-1, with 7 bases identical to TRBD2. Germline lookup yields CDR1 SEHNR and CDR2 FQNEAQ (reference sequence). The CDR3 is made up of 15 amino acids. Trimming at V came to 5 bases and at J to 4 bases, leaving 8 bases not matched to a gene. The chain's CDR3 is CASSVTSALYNEQFF. The DNA of the CDR3 is TGTGCCAGCAGCGTTACTAGCGCCTTATACAATGAGCAGTTCTTC.

This chain joins TRBV2 and TRBJ2-3; perhaps TRBD2 as D (5 bases). Germline CDR1 SNHLY, CDR2 FYNNEI. The CDR3 runs 14 residues. Trimming left V 4 bases short and J 2 bases short, with 10 bases between. CDR3 bases: TGTGCCAGCAGTGCAGCGGAGACCACAGATACGCAGTATTTT. Amino acid sequence: CASSAAETTDTQYF.